These 16 T cell receptor beta chains came from one sample sequenced in a study of cytomegalovirus exposure and HLA in healthy donors. 60 Vbeta and 13 Jbeta primers were used in PCR. Method: immunoSEQ multiplex PCR; TCRdb's copy keeps in-frame clones and lacks some. The repertoire has some 140,000 clones, roughly three quarters of them found once; the top ten carry roughly 3%. Sequenced: PBMCs. The source is a man in his forties or fifties in good health and CMV-seronegative.

J is TRBJ2-2 and V is TRBV4-3, with 14 positions matching TRBD2. Losses at the gene ends were 0 bases for V and 8 bases for J; bases not matched to a gene: 8. Germline V gene data show CDR1 as LGHNA and CDR2 as YSLEER. The CDR3 totals 18 residues. In nucleotides, the CDR3 is TGCGCCAGCAGCCAAGATAGGGGACTAGCGGGAGTAAGAGGGGAGCTGTTTTTT. It specifies CASSQDRGLAGVRGELFF.

This clone appeared a single time. J is TRBJ1-3 and V is TRBV7-3, with D possibly TRBD1 on 6 matching bases. Germline CDR1 reads SGHTA; CDR2 reads FQGTGA. Between the trimmed V and J ends, which lost 5 bases and 0 bases, there was a span of 11 bases. CDR3 size: 15 residues. The CDR3 reads CASSPTGFSGNTIYF. CDR3 nucleotides: TGTGCCAGCAGCCCCACAGGGTTCTCTGGAAACACCATATATTTT.

The rearrangement uses TRBV7-9 and TRBJ1-3, with a possible D match to TRBD1 (5 bases). V lost 5 bases to trimming and J lost 0 bases, with 14 bases between them. CDR1 is SEHNR and CDR2 is FQNEAQ in the germline V gene (reference sequence). CDR3 length: 16 amino acids. The CDR3 bases are TGTGCCAGCAGCGCGGGACGGATGAGCTCTGGAAACACCATATATTTT. It specifies CASSAGRMSSGNTIYF. Full variable domain (outside the CDR3, taken from reference TRBV7-9 and TRBJ1-3): DTGVSQNPRHKITKRGQNVTFRCDPISEHNRLYWYRQTLGQGPEFLTYFQNEAQLEKSRLLSDRFSAERPKGSFSTLEIQRTEQGDSAMYLCASSAGRMSSGNTIYFGEGSWLTVV.

The rearrangement joins TRBV6-1 to TRBJ2-1; possibly TRBD2 for D (7 bases). Germline V gene lookup returns CDR1 MNHNS and CDR2 SASEGT. Deletions cut 5 bases from V and 4 bases from J, with 12 bases between. CDR3 size: 14 residues. The CDR3 region has the DNA TGTGCCAGCAGTCTGGGGGGGGCTTACAATGAGCAGTTCTTC. Translated: CASSLGGAYNEQFF.

The rearrangement uses TRBV7-2 and TRBJ2-3; maybe TRBD2 (6 bases). Germline V gene sequence: CDR1 SGHTA, CDR2 FQGNSA. The CDR3 is made up of 14 amino acids. The germline V and J ends were trimmed by 2 bases and 4 bases, with 10 bases remaining between them. CDR3 region: CASSLRLAPDTQYF. The CDR3 coding sequence is TGTGCCAGCAGCTTAAGGCTAGCGCCAGATACGCAGTATTTT.

V and J are TRBV2 and TRBJ2-3, with 11 positions matching TRBD2. Unmatched junction bases numbered 11, after V lost 6 bases and J lost 3 bases. Germline CDR1 is SNHLY and CDR2 is FYNNEI. The CDR3 consists of 17 residues. The CDR3 coding sequence is TGTGCCAGCAGCCCAGAACTAGCGGGAGATAAGACAGATACGCAGTATTTT. Translated: CASSPELAGDKTDTQYF. The whole variable domain, remainder taken from reference TRBV2 and TRBJ2-3, is EPEVTQTPSHQVTQMGQEVILRCVPISNHLYFYWYRQILGQKVEFLVSFYNNEISEKSEIFDDQFSVERPDGSNFTLKIRSTKLEDSAMYFCASSPELAGDKTDTQYFGPGTRLTVL.

V usage is TRBV30 and J usage is TRBJ1-5; D gene uncertain. The CDR3 length is 15 residues. Germline loops: CDR1 GTSNPN, CDR2 SVGIG (reference sequence). The ends were cut back, 0 bases at V and 0 bases at J, with 9 bases in the middle. In DNA form, the CDR3 reads TGTGCCTGGAGTGTACCCGGGTATAGCAATCAGCCCCAGCATTTT. It translates to CAWSVPGYSNQPQHF.

This clone has more than one count but fewer than ten. This chain uses TRBV19 with TRBJ2-7, with TRBD1 matching over 9 bases. With V trimmed by 5 bases and J by 1 base, 6 bases remained unmatched. The CDR3 totals 15 residues. Germline V gene data show CDR1 as LNHDA and CDR2 as SQIVND (reference sequence). The CDR3 region has the DNA TGTGCCAGTAGTCCCGGGACAGGGATTTCCTACGAGCAGTACTTC. This sequence encodes CASSPGTGISYEQYF.

The chain employs TRBV19 and TRBJ2-5; TRBD2 matches 13 bases. V shed 6 bases, J shed 5 bases, and the junction held 3 bases outside the gene matches. The CDR3 covers 14 residues. Germline V CDR1 and CDR2: LNHDA, SQIVND (reference sequence). Written as DNA, the CDR3 is TGTGCCAGTAGGGGACTAGCGGGGCGGGAGACCCAGTACTTC. The encoded protein is CASRGLAGRETQYF.

The chain links TRBV6-1 to TRBJ2-7, with TRBD1 matching over 8 bases. In germline, CDR1 is MNHNS, CDR2 SASEGT. V was clipped by 5 bases and J by 3 bases; unmatched bases: 9. This CDR3 contains 15 residues. The CDR3 DNA follows: TGTGCCAGCAGTTCACAGGGGGGCCGCAGCTACGAGCAGTACTTC. Its protein is CASSSQGGRSYEQYF.

This chain joins TRBV29-1 and TRBJ1-2; 7 bases align to TRBD1. Germline loops: CDR1 SQVTM, CDR2 ANQGSEA. The CDR3 extends over 13 amino acids. The trim removed 5 bases at V and 4 bases at J, leaving 7 bases unmatched. CDR3 sequence (DNA): TGCAGCGTTTTACAGGGGCTTGGCTATGGCTACACCTTC. It translates to CSVLQGLGYGYTF.

The chain has TRBV9 and TRBJ2-5, with TRBD2 matching 7 bases. V was clipped by 4 bases and J by 5 bases; unmatched bases: 5. The CDR3 spans 13 residues. Germline V gives CDR1 SGDLS, CDR2 YYNGEE. The CDR3 region is CASSMTGRETQYF. The CDR3 nucleotides are TGTGCCAGCAGCATGACCGGGAGGGAGACCCAGTACTTC.

The chain employs TRBV5-4 and TRBJ2-1, with D unclear. V was pared by 3 bases and J by 0 bases, with 13 bases between. The CDR3 runs to 16 residues. Germline V CDR1 and CDR2: SGHNT, YYREEE (reference sequence). The CDR3 nucleotides read TGTGCCAGCAGCTCTTTCTCTGCCGGCTCCTACAATGAGCAGTTCTTC. It specifies CASSSFSAGSYNEQFF.

This clone was seen only once. The chain links TRBV29-1 to TRBJ2-2; 7 positions match TRBD1. The germline gives CDR1 SQVTM, CDR2 ANQGSEA. With V trimmed by 6 bases and J by 0 bases, 4 bases remained unmatched. The CDR3 spans 14 residues. This CDR3 reads CSVATGPNTGELFF. DNA of the CDR3: TGCAGCGTCGCGACAGGGCCGAACACCGGGGAGCTGTTTTTT.

The CDR3 DNA follows: TGTGCCAGCAGCCCCTGGGGCCAATACAATGAGCAGTTCTTC. Protein product: CASSPWGQYNEQFF. The chain carries TRBV28 and TRBJ2-1; D is perhaps TRBD1 (5 bases). CDR1 and CDR2 from the germline V gene are MDHEN and SYDVKM. There are 14 residues in the CDR3. The ends were cut back, 6 bases at V and 4 bases at J, with 13 bases in the middle. Drawing the rest from reference TRBV28 and TRBJ2-1, the complete variable domain is DVKVTQSSRYLVKRTGEKVFLECVQDMDHENMFWYRQDPGLGLRLIYFSYDVKMKEKGDIPEGYSVSREKKERFSLILESASTNQTSMYLCASSPWGQYNEQFFGPGTRLTVL.

The chain joins TRBV5-4 to TRBJ1-1, with TRBD1 matching 9 bases. J was trimmed by 0 bases and V by 4 bases; bases with no gene match: 4. This CDR3 has 15 residues. Germline V gene data show CDR1 as SGHNT and CDR2 as YYREEE (reference sequence). As DNA, the CDR3 is TGTGCCAGCAGCAAGGGACAGGGAATGAACACTGAAGCTTTCTTT. It specifies CASSKGQGMNTEAFF.